Below are 22 T cell receptor beta chains sequenced from a single sample in a study of T-cell reconstitution after alpha-beta-depleted transplantation in children. Unique molecular identifiers were incorporated into the prepared TCRbeta library. TCRdb re-derived calls from the PCR reads in MiXCR, one entry per CDR3 protein. In the table there are about 230,000 distinct CDR3 sequences, about 9.2% of which are singletons. The sequences come from PBMCs from the stem cell graft donor, collected from the stem cell graft. The origin of the receptors is a human donor who donated a stem cell graft to a child with acute lymphoblastic leukemia.

This clonotype has only a few counts. This sequence joins TRBV7-9 and TRBJ2-7; unclear D gene. CDR3 size: 15 residues. Between the trimmed V and J ends, which lost 4 bases and 4 bases, there was a span of 17 bases. Germline V gene data show CDR1 as SEHNR and CDR2 as FQNEAQ (reference sequence). The CDR3, as DNA: TGTGCCAGCAGCTCCTTCATGTCCCGGTCTTACGAGCAGTACTTC. This translates into CASSSFMSRSYEQYF.

This clonotype was seen a handful of times. The V and J genes are TRBV12-3 or TRBV12-4 and TRBJ1-1, with 11 nucleotides matching TRBD1. The CDR3 is made up of 15 amino acids. V lost 8 bases to trimming and J lost 5 bases; unmatched junction nucleotides: 10. The CDR3 region is CASGASGTGGTEAFF. CDR3 DNA: TGTGCCAGCGGGGCCTCCGGGACAGGGGGGACTGAAGCTTTCTTT.

The chain uses TRBV10-1 and TRBJ2-7; weak D call: TRBD1 (5 bases). Germline assignment: CDR1 WNHNN and CDR2 SYGVQD (reference sequence). Trimming took 8 bases from V and 2 from J, leaving 10 bases between them. The CDR3 extends over 12 amino acids. The CDR3 spells CASGWTTYEQYF. The CDR3 nucleotides read TGCGCCAGCGGATGGACAACCTACGAGCAGTACTTC.

This clonotype has a count of ten or more. The rearrangement uses TRBV4-2 and TRBJ2-7, with 7 bases lining up with TRBD2. The ends lost 2 bases at V and 3 bases at J; junction bases unmatched: 4. This CDR3 comprises 14 residues. Germline assignment: CDR1 LGHNA and CDR2 YNFKEQ. The chain's CDR3 is CASSQSGVSYEQYF. CDR3 bases: TGTGCCAGCAGCCAAAGCGGGGTTAGCTACGAGCAGTACTTC.

This clonotype came up many times. The CDR3 DNA reads as TGCAGCGTTGCGTGGGGGACCACCTCTGGAAACACCATATATTTT. This gives the protein CSVAWGTTSGNTIYF. The rearrangement links TRBV29-1 to TRBJ1-3; D is possibly TRBD1 (5 bases). Trimming took off 4 bases at V and 0 bases at J, with 13 bases between the two ends. The CDR3 has 15 amino acids. Germline values: CDR1 SQVTM, CDR2 ANQGSEA.

The chain recombines TRBV20-1 with TRBJ1-1; D is unclear. The CDR3 covers 14 residues. Germline V gives CDR1 DFQATT, CDR2 SNEGSKA (reference sequence). V lost 0 bases and J 2 bases, leaving 10 bases between the germline ends. The CDR3 here is CSARDRGSNTEAFF. The DNA for the CDR3 is TGCAGTGCTAGAGATCGAGGCAGCAACACTGAAGCTTTCTTT.

This chain uses TRBV7-9 with TRBJ1-2; D call uncertain. CDR3 length equals 14 residues. Per the germline V gene, CDR1 is SEHNR and CDR2 is FQNEAQ (reference sequence). Trimming took off 4 bases at V and 0 bases at J, with 9 bases between the two ends. The CDR3: CASSSELANYGYTF. CDR3 DNA sequence: TGTGCCAGCAGCTCCGAGTTAGCTAACTATGGCTACACCTTC.

In this sample, this clonotype turned up many times. V gene TRBV29-1 combines with J gene TRBJ2-7; 8 bases match TRBD1. Losses at the gene ends were 5 bases for V and 4 bases for J; bases not matched to a gene: 7. Per the germline V gene, CDR1 is SQVTM and CDR2 is ANQGSEA. CDR3 length: 13 amino acids. CDR3 nucleotide sequence: TGCAGCGTTACGGGACAGGCGTTATACGAGCAGTACTTC. This encodes CSVTGQALYEQYF.

This clonotype was counted only a few times. CDR3 in DNA: TGTGCCAGCAGCTTAAGCCAGGGGAGCAATCAGCCCCAGCATTTT. This codes for CASSLSQGSNQPQHF. The chain links TRBV7-6 to TRBJ1-5; D possibly corresponds to TRBD1 (6 bases). Trimming removed 2 bases from V and 1 base from J, with 9 bases in between. Germline CDR1 SGHVS, CDR2 FNYEAQ. This CDR3 has 15 residues. The full variable domain, with the rest looked up from reference TRBV7-6 and TRBJ1-5, is GAGVSQSPRYKVTKRGQDVALRCDPISGHVSLYWYRQALGQGPEFLTYFNYEAQQDKSGLPNDRFSAERPEGSISTLTIQRTEQRDSAMYRCASSLSQGSNQPQHFGDGTRLSIL.

This clonotype was recorded at least ten times. The chain joins TRBV12-3 or TRBV12-4 to TRBJ1-2; D remains unclear. V gave up 3 bases and J gave up 2 bases, with 10 bases separating them. This CDR3 is 14 amino acids long. The CDR3 nucleotides are TGTGCCAGCAGTTTGAACGTAATCAACTATGGCTACACCTTC. Its protein is CASSLNVINYGYTF.

This clonotype was seen ten or more times. The chain joins TRBV20-1 to TRBJ1-5, with D perhaps TRBD1 (6 bases). The germline gives CDR1 DFQATT, CDR2 SNEGSKA (reference sequence). The CDR3 length is 15 residues. V was cut by 5 bases and J by 0 bases, with 14 bases left in between. CDR3 DNA: TGCAGTGCTGAGACAGGACCCTATAGCAATCAGCCCCAGCATTTT. It encodes CSAETGPYSNQPQHF.

This clonotype was observed at least ten times. The V gene is TRBV27, the J gene TRBJ1-1; D remains ambiguous. V was trimmed by 3 bases and J by 4 bases, leaving 15 bases between them. This CDR3 spans 15 amino acids. Germline CDR1 MNHEY, CDR2 SMNVEV (reference sequence). In nucleotides, the CDR3 is TGTGCCAGCAGTTTCCAACGTGGAGTGGGCACTGAAGCTTTCTTT. As protein: CASSFQRGVGTEAFF.

This clonotype has ten or more counts. CDR3 coding DNA: TGCAGTGCAGGGTTTAGATACGCTGAAGCTTTCTTT. It is translated as CSAGFRYAEAFF. This chain links TRBV29-1 with TRBJ1-1; tentatively, D is TRBD1 (5 bases). The CDR3 spans 12 residues. Germline CDR1 is SQVTM and CDR2 is ANQGSEA.

This clonotype turned up a few times. CDR3 protein: CSAATRLAGGTDTQYF. CDR3 coding DNA: TGCAGTGCCGCCACTCGACTAGCGGGGGGCACAGATACGCAGTATTTT. The chain uses TRBV20-1 and TRBJ2-3, with 12 bases fitting TRBD2. The V and J ends lost 6 bases and 1 base, in that order; junction bases with no gene match: 8. Looked up from germline, CDR1 is DFQATT and CDR2 is SNEGSKA (reference sequence). The CDR3 is 16 amino acids.

There are many counts of this clonotype. The chain couples TRBV25-1 to TRBJ1-1; the D gene is possibly TRBD1 (6 bases). V was trimmed by 5 bases and J by 3 bases, leaving 13 bases between them. The CDR3 length is 14 residues. Germline loops: CDR1 MGHDK, CDR2 SYGVNS. In nucleotides, the CDR3 is TGTGCCAGCAGTTTTCCCGCAGGGGACACTGAAGCTTTCTTT. It yields the protein CASSFPAGDTEAFF.

J is TRBJ1-4 and V is TRBV3-1; D remains unclear. Trimming removed 2 bases at V and 2 bases at J, with 6 bases between. Per the germline V gene, CDR1 is LGHDT and CDR2 is YNNKEL (reference sequence). CDR3 length: 14 residues. The CDR3: CASSQRATNEKLFF. For the CDR3, the DNA is TGTGCCAGCAGCCAACGTGCCACTAATGAAAAACTGTTTTTT.

This chain connects TRBV7-2 to TRBJ1-6; D is ambiguous. The CDR3 is 13 residues long. Germline V gene lookup returns CDR1 SGHTA and CDR2 FQGNSA. Between the trimmed V and J ends, which lost 5 bases and 10 bases, there was a span of 12 bases. This chain's CDR3 is CASSPRANSPLHF. The CDR3 nucleotides read TGTGCCAGCAGCCCGCGGGCAAACTCACCCCTCCACTTT.

The table lists this clonotype with a few counts. The chain uses TRBV24-1 and TRBJ1-1; 9 positions agree with TRBD1. Germline V gene lookup returns CDR1 KGHDR and CDR2 SFDVKD. The trim removed 2 bases at V and 5 bases at J, leaving 8 bases unmatched. CDR3 length equals 16 residues. CDR3 sequence: CATSDSKQGASTEAFF. Here the CDR3 DNA reads TGTGCCACCAGTGATTCCAAACAGGGGGCGTCTACTGAAGCTTTCTTT.

This clonotype was seen more than once but under ten times. The genes are TRBV7-2 and TRBJ2-1; 12 bases match TRBD2. Germline values: CDR1 SGHTA, CDR2 FQGNSA. Trimming took 1 base from V and 14 from J; bases not matched to a gene: 12. The CDR3 consists of 16 residues. The CDR3 nucleotides read TGTGCCAGCAGCTTAGATTCTAGCGGGGGGGCATTGAGCGAGTTCTTC. Its translation: CASSLDSSGGALSEFF.

In regard to this clonotype: The CDR3 does not close with the conserved phenylalanine or tryptophan, likely indicating a read error. V and J are TRBV24-1 and TRBJ2-2; D possibly corresponds to TRBD1 (5 bases). There are 14 residues in the CDR3. CDR1 and CDR2 (germline): KGHDR, SFDVKD. Trimming took off 11 bases at V and 8 bases at J, with 20 bases between the two ends. Here the CDR3 DNA reads TGTGCCATGGGCTCTAGACAGCTCTCTGGGGAGCTGTTTTGT. Translation gives CAMGSRQLSGELFC.

This rearrangement joins TRBV6-5 to TRBJ1-1, with unresolved D. In germline, CDR1 is MNHEY, CDR2 SVGAGI. Deletions cut 2 bases from V and 0 bases from J, with 13 bases between. This CDR3 contains 16 residues. CDR3: CASSYVLIGMNTEAFF. The CDR3, as DNA: TGTGCCAGCAGTTACGTTTTGATTGGTATGAACACTGAAGCTTTCTTT.

This clonotype was seen ten or more times. The chain employs TRBV7-2 and TRBJ2-3, with D perhaps TRBD1 or TRBD2 (5 bases each). From germline, CDR1 is SGHTA and CDR2 FQGNSA. V was clipped by 1 base and J by 2 bases, with 13 bases between them. This CDR3 region has 16 residues. DNA of the CDR3: TGTGCCAGCAGCTTAGTGGTAGGGGACCACACAGATACGCAGTATTTT. Translation: CASSLVVGDHTDTQYF.